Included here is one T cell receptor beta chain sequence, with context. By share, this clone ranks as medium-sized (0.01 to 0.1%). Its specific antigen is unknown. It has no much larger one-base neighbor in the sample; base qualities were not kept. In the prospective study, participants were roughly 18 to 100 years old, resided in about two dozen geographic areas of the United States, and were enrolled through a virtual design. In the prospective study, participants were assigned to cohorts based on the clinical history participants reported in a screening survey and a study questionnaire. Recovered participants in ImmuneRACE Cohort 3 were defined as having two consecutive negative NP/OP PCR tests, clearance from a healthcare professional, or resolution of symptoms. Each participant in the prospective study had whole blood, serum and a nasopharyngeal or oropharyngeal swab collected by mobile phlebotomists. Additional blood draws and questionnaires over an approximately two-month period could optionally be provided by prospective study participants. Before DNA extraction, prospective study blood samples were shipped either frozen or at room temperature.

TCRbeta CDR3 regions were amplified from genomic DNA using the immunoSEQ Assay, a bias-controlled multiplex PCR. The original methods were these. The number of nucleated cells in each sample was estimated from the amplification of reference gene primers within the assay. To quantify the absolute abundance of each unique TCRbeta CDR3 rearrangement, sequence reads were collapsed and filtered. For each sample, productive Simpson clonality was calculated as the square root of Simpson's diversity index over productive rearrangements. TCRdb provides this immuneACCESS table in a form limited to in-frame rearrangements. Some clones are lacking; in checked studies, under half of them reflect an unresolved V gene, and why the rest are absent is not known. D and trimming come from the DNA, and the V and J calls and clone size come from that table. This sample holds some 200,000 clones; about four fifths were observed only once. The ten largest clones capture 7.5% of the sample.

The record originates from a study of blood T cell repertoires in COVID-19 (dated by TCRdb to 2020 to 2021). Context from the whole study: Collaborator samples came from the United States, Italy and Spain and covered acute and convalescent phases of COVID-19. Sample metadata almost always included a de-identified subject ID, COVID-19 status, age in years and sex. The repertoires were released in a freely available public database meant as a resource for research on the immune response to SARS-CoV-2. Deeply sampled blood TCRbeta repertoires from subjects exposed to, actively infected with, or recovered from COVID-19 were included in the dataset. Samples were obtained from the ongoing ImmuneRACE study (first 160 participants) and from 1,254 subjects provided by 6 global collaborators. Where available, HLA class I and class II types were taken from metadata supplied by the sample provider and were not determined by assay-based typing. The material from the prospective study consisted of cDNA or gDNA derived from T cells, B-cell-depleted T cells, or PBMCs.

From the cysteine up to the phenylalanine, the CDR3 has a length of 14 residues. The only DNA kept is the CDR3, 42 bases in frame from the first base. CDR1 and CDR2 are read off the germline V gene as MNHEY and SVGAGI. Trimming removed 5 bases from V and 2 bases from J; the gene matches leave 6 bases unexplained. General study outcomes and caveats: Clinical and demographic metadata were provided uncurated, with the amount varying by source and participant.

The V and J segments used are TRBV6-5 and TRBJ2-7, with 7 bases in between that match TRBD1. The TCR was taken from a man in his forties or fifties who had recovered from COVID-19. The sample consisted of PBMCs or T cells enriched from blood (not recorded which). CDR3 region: CASSPDRTTYEQYF. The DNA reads TGTGCCAGCAGTCCGGACAGGACCACCTACGAGCAGTACTTC.